These 27 T cell receptor beta chains share one sample of origin, sequenced in a study of T-cell memory formation after mild COVID-19. TCRdb analysed the 5' RACE reads with MiXCR anew, one entry per CDR3 protein. The data show about 350,000 distinct CDR3 sequences, with roughly 13% seen just once and 20% to 25% held by the top ten. The sample consisted of PBMCs or a T cell subset sorted from them (not recorded which). The receptors originated from a man younger than 30 who had mild COVID-19 (a few samples of this study predate the infection). Cell type and time point are not known.

This clonotype was counted ten times or more. The chain carries TRBV4-3 and TRBJ2-1, with 14 bases that match TRBD2. CDR1 and CDR2 from the germline V gene are LGHNA and YSLEER. The CDR3 length is 20 residues. After removal of 0 bases from V and 8 bases from J, the junction contained 15 bases not matched to a gene. The CDR3 protein is CASSQDYSPGLAGGRDEQFF. The DNA of the CDR3 is TGCGCCAGCAGCCAAGACTACTCGCCCGGACTAGCGGGGGGCCGGGATGAGCAGTTCTTC.

This clonotype was seen only a few times. The rearrangement uses TRBV5-1 and TRBJ2-7; the D is unclear. V lost 0 bases and J 0 bases, leaving 7 bases between the germline ends. This CDR3 is 14 amino acids long. Per germline, CDR1 SGHRS and CDR2 YFSETQ. DNA of the CDR3: TGCGCCAGCAGCTTGGTCTATGGCTCCTACGAGCAGTACTTC. The encoded protein is CASSLVYGSYEQYF.

This clonotype turned up a few times. The chain has TRBV9 and TRBJ2-7, with D maybe TRBD2 (5 bases). CDR1 SGDLS and CDR2 YYNGEE come from the germline V gene. This CDR3 is 14 amino acids long. Trimming removed 0 bases at V and 1 base at J, with 8 bases between. This CDR3 reads CASSVATGSYEQYF. The DNA for the CDR3 is TGTGCCAGCAGCGTAGCTACGGGGTCCTACGAGCAGTACTTC.

This clonotype was counted a few times. The chain employs TRBV6-2 or TRBV6-3 and TRBJ2-1, with 12 bases identical to TRBD2. The CDR3 loop spans 15 amino acids. V was pared by 7 bases and J by 12 bases, with 13 bases of the junction left unmatched. Germline values: CDR1 MNHEY, CDR2 SVGEGT. This chain's CDR3 is CASKDTTSGGSRQFF. The CDR3 coding sequence is TGTGCCAGCAAAGACACGACTAGCGGGGGCTCCCGGCAGTTCTTC.

This clonotype was observed a few times. The J gene is TRBJ2-1, the V gene TRBV5-6, with D unclear. The CDR3 totals 17 residues. Germline V gene sequence: CDR1 SGHDT, CDR2 YYEEEE. V lost 2 bases, J lost 5 bases, and 20 bases lay in between. CDR3 bases: TGTGCCAGCAGCTTAGTGCGCGTGGCCAACCAGAACAATGAGCAGTTCTTC. Its translation: CASSLVRVANQNNEQFF.

In this sample, this clonotype turned up many times. The rearrangement links TRBV5-1 to TRBJ2-5; D remains unclear. The CDR3 sequence is 15 residues long. The V end lost 4 bases, the J end lost 5 bases, and 18 bases lay between the germline ends. From germline, CDR1 is SGHRS and CDR2 YFSETQ. This chain's CDR3 is CASSTGRIGVETQYF. Written as DNA, the CDR3 is TGCGCCAGCAGCACCGGTCGTATTGGGGTGGAGACCCAGTACTTC.

This clonotype was detected a few times. The chain combines TRBV10-2 with TRBJ1-2; D is possibly TRBD1 (5 bases). V shed 2 bases and J shed 5 bases, with 15 bases lying between them. CDR1 and CDR2 from the germline V gene are WSHSY and SAAADI. The CDR3 spans 15 residues. The CDR3 sequence: CASSEATGITYGYTF. CDR3 sequence (DNA): TGCGCCAGCAGTGAGGCCACAGGCATAACTTATGGCTACACCTTC.

The CDR3, as DNA: TGTGCCAGCAGCCCGGACATCTACAATGAGCAGTTCTTC. Protein sequence: CASSPDIYNEQFF. The chain recombines TRBV7-2 with TRBJ2-1; D is perhaps TRBD1 (5 bases). The CDR3 totals 13 residues. Germline loops: CDR1 SGHTA, CDR2 FQGNSA. The germline V and J ends were trimmed by 5 bases and 3 bases, with 8 bases remaining between them.

At least ten counts were recorded for this clonotype. The genes are TRBV20-1 and TRBJ2-3; 8 bases match TRBD2. This CDR3 contains 18 residues. J lost 4 bases, V lost 1 base, and 16 bases had no gene match. Germline assignment: CDR1 DFQATT and CDR2 SNEGSKA (reference sequence). In DNA, the CDR3 is TGCAGTGCTAGAGGCTCCGAAGGGGCGGGGGGTTTTGCAGATACGCAGTATTTT. This gives the protein CSARGSEGAGGFADTQYF.

The chain combines TRBV29-1 with TRBJ1-2, with 7 positions matching TRBD1. This CDR3 spans 12 amino acids. CDR1 SQVTM and CDR2 ANQGSEA come from the germline V gene. CDR3 DNA sequence: TGCGGGGGAGGGGGCACCTTCTATGGCTACACCTTC. Encoded protein: CGGGGTFYGYTF.

This clonotype has only a few counts. V and J are TRBV6-4 and TRBJ2-2; D tentatively fits TRBD1 or TRBD2 (5 bases each). V lost 7 bases and J lost 8, with 14 bases in between. In germline, CDR1 is MRHNA, CDR2 SNTAGT. The CDR3 runs to 13 residues. CDR3 sequence reads: CASKGTFFGELFF. As DNA, the CDR3 is TGTGCCAGCAAGGGGACGTTCTTTGGGGAGCTGTTTTTT.

The rearrangement links TRBV15 to TRBJ2-7; TRBD1 matches at 8 bases. The CDR3 is made up of 14 amino acids. Losses at the gene ends were 3 bases for V and 6 bases for J; bases not matched to a gene: 7. Looked up from germline, CDR1 is LNHNV and CDR2 is YYDKDF (reference sequence). The CDR3 DNA follows: TGTGCCACCAGCAGGAGCGGACAGGGCCTCGAGCAGTACTTC. Translated: CATSRSGQGLEQYF.

In this sample, this clonotype turned up many times. The chain is built from TRBV27 and TRBJ2-7, with 12 bases lining up with TRBD1. The junction had 5 bases not matched to a gene; V was cut back by 3 bases and J by 2 bases. The germline V gene encodes CDR1 MNHEY and CDR2 SMNVEV (reference sequence). This CDR3 is 16 amino acids long. The CDR3 spells CASSLFRDRGPYEQYF. The DNA for the CDR3 is TGTGCCAGCAGTTTGTTCCGGGACAGGGGGCCCTACGAGCAGTACTTC.

This clonotype was seen more than once but under ten times. This sequence joins TRBV18 and TRBJ1-1; possible D gene TRBD1, 6 bases. There are 13 residues in the CDR3. Trimming left V 5 bases short and J 3 bases short, with 10 bases between. From germline, CDR1 is KGHSH and CDR2 LQKENI. This CDR3 reads CASSTGRDTEAFF. The DNA of the CDR3 is TGTGCCAGCTCAACAGGGAGGGACACTGAAGCTTTCTTT. The whole variable domain, remainder taken from reference TRBV18 and TRBJ1-1, is NAGVMQNPRHLVRRRGQEARLRCSPMKGHSHVYWYRQLPEEGLKFMVYLQKENIIDESGMPKERFSAEFPKEGPSILRIQQVVRGDSAAYFCASSTGRDTEAFFGQGTRLTVV.

In this sample, this clonotype turned up a few times. The CDR3 reads CASSERQGFFYEQYF. In DNA, the CDR3 is TGTGCCAGCAGTGAAAGACAGGGGTTTTTTTACGAGCAGTACTTC. The rearrangement links TRBV25-1 to TRBJ2-7; 8 bases agree with TRBD1. The CDR3 consists of 15 residues. Germline V gene lookup returns CDR1 MGHDK and CDR2 SYGVNS. J was trimmed by 4 bases and V by 2 bases; bases with no gene match: 7.

In its sample, this clonotype was seen a few times. The chain joins TRBV9 to TRBJ2-6, with 10 bases lining up with TRBD1. CDR1 is SGDLS and CDR2 is YYNGEE in the germline V gene. Trimming removed 0 bases from V and 3 bases from J; junction bases left unmatched: 3. The CDR3 is 17 residues long. The chain's CDR3 is CASSVGQGAIGANVLTF. The CDR3 bases are TGTGCCAGCAGCGTAGGACAGGGGGCCATTGGGGCCAACGTCCTGACTTTC. The complete variable domain, with remaining parts taken from reference TRBV9 and TRBJ2-6, reads DSGVTQTPKHLITATGQRVTLRCSPRSGDLSVYWYQQSLDQGLQFLIQYYNGEERAKGNILERFSAQQFPDLHSELNLSSLELGDSALYFCASSVGQGAIGANVLTFGAGSRLTVL.

This clonotype was seen a few times. The gene calls are TRBV4-1 and TRBJ2-2; 9 bases map to TRBD1. Losses at the gene ends were 5 bases for V and 8 bases for J; bases not matched to a gene: 12. Germline-derived CDR1 and CDR2 are MGHRA and YSYEKL. The length of the CDR3 is 16 residues. CDR3 in amino acids: CASSFVGTGSVGELFF. The DNA for the CDR3 is TGCGCCAGCAGCTTCGTTGGGACAGGGAGTGTAGGGGAGCTGTTTTTT.

This clonotype was seen a handful of times. This chain uses TRBV5-5 with TRBJ2-6, with D uncertain. The CDR3 runs 14 residues. Looked up from germline, CDR1 is SGHKS and CDR2 is YYEKEE (reference sequence). Trimming cost V 0 bases and J 5 bases, with 6 bases left between them. CDR3 residues: CASSLGEWANVLTF. CDR3 nucleotides: TGTGCCAGCAGCTTGGGGGAATGGGCCAACGTCCTGACTTTC.

There are a few counts of this clonotype. The chain is built from TRBV6-2 or TRBV6-3 and TRBJ2-7; D gene unclear. This CDR3 has 13 residues. Trimming left V 4 bases short and J 4 bases short, with 11 bases between. Germline V gene data show CDR1 as MNHEY and CDR2 as SVGEGT. Written as DNA, the CDR3 is TGTGCCAGCAGTTCCACCCGGCGATACGAGCAGTACGTC. This sequence encodes CASSSTRRYEQYV.

The rearrangement uses TRBV20-1 and TRBJ2-7, with TRBD2 as a possible D gene (5 bases). The CDR3 has 11 residues. In germline, CDR1 is DFQATT, CDR2 SNEGSKA (reference sequence). The ends were cut back, 7 bases at V and 5 bases at J, with 12 bases in the middle. The CDR3 DNA reads TGCAGTGTTCGGGGTCCCAACGAGCAGTACGTC. This sequence encodes CSVRGPNEQYV.

V usage is TRBV11-2 and J usage is TRBJ2-3; D is uncertain. V lost 5 bases and J 0 bases, leaving 9 bases between the germline ends. CDR3 size: 14 residues. The germline V gene has CDR1 SGHAT and CDR2 FQNNGV. CDR3 bases: TGTGCCAGCAGCCGTATGGCTAGCACAGATACGCAGTATTTT. Its translation is CASSRMASTDTQYF. Based on the CDR3 plus reference TRBV11-2 and TRBJ2-3, the full variable domain is EAGVAQSPRYKIIEKRQSVAFWCNPISGHATLYWYQQILGQGPKLLIQFQNNGVVDDSQLPKDRFSAERLKGVDSTLKIQPAKLEDSAVYLCASSRMASTDTQYFGPGTRLTVL.

This clonotype appeared many times. The chain links TRBV5-1 to TRBJ2-1; tentatively, D is TRBD1 (5 bases). The V end was cut by 7 bases, the J end by 10 bases, with 15 bases between. CDR1 and CDR2 (germline): SGHRS, YFSETQ. The CDR3 spans 12 residues. CDR3: CASRIGVREQFF. As DNA, the CDR3 is TGCGCCAGCCGGATAGGGGTCCGAGAGCAGTTCTTC.

This chain links TRBV7-6 with TRBJ2-7; possibly TRBD2 for D (6 bases). The CDR3 spans 15 residues. Between the trimmed V and J ends, which lost 2 bases and 0 bases, there was a span of 11 bases. Germline V gene data show CDR1 as SGHVS and CDR2 as FNYEAQ. CDR3 bases: TGTGCCAGCAGCTTAACGGGGGACCGCTCCTACGAGCAGTACTTC. It translates to CASSLTGDRSYEQYF.

This clonotype was detected a few times. The rearrangement uses TRBV14 and TRBJ2-7; D gene unclear. The CDR3 has 13 residues. Trimming pared 2 bases from V and 3 bases from J, leaving 8 bases between. The germline V gene encodes CDR1 SGHDN and CDR2 FVKESK. CDR3: CASSQPAFYEQYF. The CDR3 DNA follows: TGTGCCAGCAGCCAACCGGCGTTCTACGAGCAGTACTTC.

This clonotype was detected only a few times. This chain joins TRBV23-1 and TRBJ2-1, with D perhaps matching TRBD2 (5 bases). TRBV23-1 is identified as an open reading frame with a role that is uncertain. Trimming removed 6 bases at V and 5 bases at J, with 11 bases between. This CDR3 is 13 amino acids long. CDR3 residues: CASRVGSDNEQFF. The CDR3 region has the DNA TGCGCCAGCAGGGTAGGGAGCGACAATGAGCAGTTCTTC.

This clonotype was picked up a small number of times. The chain joins TRBV4-1 to TRBJ2-7, with TRBD2 matching 9 bases. CDR1 MGHRA and CDR2 YSYEKL come from the germline V gene. J was trimmed by 6 bases and V by 3 bases; bases with no gene match: 6. This CDR3 has 14 residues. The CDR3 bases are TGCGCCAGCAGCCACGGAGGGACTAGCTCCGAGCAGTACTTC. Its protein product is CASSHGGTSSEQYF.

The chain uses TRBV9 and TRBJ2-1; the D gene is possibly TRBD2 (6 bases). CDR1 and CDR2 (germline): SGDLS, YYNGEE. V gave up 3 bases and J gave up 8 bases, with 12 bases separating them. This CDR3 has 13 residues. CDR3 amino acids: CASSGSSAYEQFF. The CDR3 nucleotides read TGTGCCAGCAGCGGTTCTAGCGCCTATGAGCAGTTCTTC.